This TCR beta chain was observed in a study of blood T cell repertoires in COVID-19. The wider study: The United States, Italy and Spain supplied acute and convalescent COVID-19 samples.

The CDR3 length is 14 residues. From germline, CDR1 is GTSNPN and CDR2 SVGIG (reference sequence). The V end lost 2 bases, the J end lost 0 bases, and 8 bases lay between the germline ends. Under the authors' procedure: For nucleated cells, counts were estimated from reference gene primer amplification. Sequencing was performed with immunoSEQ multiplex PCR; in TCRdb, only in-frame clones are kept and a portion is missing. Clonal size and the V and J genes are those of that table, whereas D and trimming came from the DNA. The sample has some 40,000 clones, about 82% seen once. V usage is TRBV30 and J usage is TRBJ1-5, with D perhaps matching TRBD1 (6 bases). Sequenced material: peripheral blood. This clonotype was sampled from a man in his 60s in a cohort sampled during active COVID-19. The CDR3 protein is CAWSKDSSNQPQHF. The DNA for the CDR3 is TGTGCCTGGAGTAAGGACAGTAGCAATCAGCCCCAGCATTTT. The entire variable domain, with the rest obtained from reference TRBV30 and TRBJ1-5, is as follows: SQTIHQWPATLVQPVGSPLSLECTVEGTSNPNLYWYRQAAGRGLQLLFYSVGIGQISSEVPQNLSASRPQDRQFILSSKKLLLSDSGFYLCAWSKDSSNQPQHFGDGTRLSIL.